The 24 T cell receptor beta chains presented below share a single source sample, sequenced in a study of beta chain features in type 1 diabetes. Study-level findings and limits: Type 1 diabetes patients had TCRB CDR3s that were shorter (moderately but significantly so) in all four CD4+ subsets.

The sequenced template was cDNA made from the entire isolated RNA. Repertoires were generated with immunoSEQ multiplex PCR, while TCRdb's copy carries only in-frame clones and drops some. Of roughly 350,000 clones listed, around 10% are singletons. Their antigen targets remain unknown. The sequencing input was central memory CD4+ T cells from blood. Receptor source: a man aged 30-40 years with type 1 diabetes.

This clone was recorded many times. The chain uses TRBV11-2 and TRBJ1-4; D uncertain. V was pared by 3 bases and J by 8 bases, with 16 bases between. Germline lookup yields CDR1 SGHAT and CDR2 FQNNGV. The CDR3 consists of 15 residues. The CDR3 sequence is CASSLAGTAKEKLFF. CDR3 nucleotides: TGTGCCAGCAGCTTGGCCGGTACAGCCAAGGAAAAACTGTTTTTT.

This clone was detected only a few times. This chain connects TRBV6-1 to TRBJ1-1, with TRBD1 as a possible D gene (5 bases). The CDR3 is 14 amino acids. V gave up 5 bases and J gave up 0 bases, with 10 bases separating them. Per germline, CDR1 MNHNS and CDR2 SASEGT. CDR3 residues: CASSKDSMNTEAFF. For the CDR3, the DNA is TGTGCCAGCAGTAAAGACAGTATGAACACTGAAGCTTTCTTT.

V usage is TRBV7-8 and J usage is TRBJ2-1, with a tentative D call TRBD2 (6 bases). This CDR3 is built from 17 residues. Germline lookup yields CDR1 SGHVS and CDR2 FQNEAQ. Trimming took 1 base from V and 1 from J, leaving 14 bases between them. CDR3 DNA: TGTGCCAGCAGCTTAGGGGGAGCGGGTGGATCCTACAATGAGCAGTTCTTC. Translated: CASSLGGAGGSYNEQFF.

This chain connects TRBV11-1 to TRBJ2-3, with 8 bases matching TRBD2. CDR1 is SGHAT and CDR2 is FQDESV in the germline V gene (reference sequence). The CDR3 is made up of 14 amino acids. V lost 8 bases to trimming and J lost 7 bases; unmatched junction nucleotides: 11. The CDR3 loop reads CASRKESGSYTQYF. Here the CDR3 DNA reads TGTGCCAGCCGCAAGGAGAGCGGGAGTTATACGCAGTATTTT.

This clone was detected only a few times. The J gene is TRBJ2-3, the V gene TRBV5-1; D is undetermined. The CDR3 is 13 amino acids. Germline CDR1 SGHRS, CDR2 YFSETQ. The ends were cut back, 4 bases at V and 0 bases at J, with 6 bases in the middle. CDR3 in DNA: TGCGCCAGCAGCACCTTTAGCACAGATACGCAGTATTTT. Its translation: CASSTFSTDTQYF.

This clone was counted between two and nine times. The CDR3 coding sequence is TGTGCCAGCAGCTTAGCTGGACCGAACGGCTACACCTTC. It specifies CASSLAGPNGYTF. The rearrangement links TRBV7-9 to TRBJ1-2; no clear D. The CDR3 is made up of 13 amino acids. Germline lookup yields CDR1 SEHNR and CDR2 FQNEAQ (reference sequence). The V end was cut by 0 bases, the J end by 8 bases, with 10 bases between. Variable domain in full (rest from reference TRBV7-9 and TRBJ1-2): DTGVSQNPRHKITKRGQNVTFRCDPISEHNRLYWYRQTLGQGPEFLTYFQNEAQLEKSRLLSDRFSAERPKGSFSTLEIQRTEQGDSAMYLCASSLAGPNGYTFGSGTRLTVV.

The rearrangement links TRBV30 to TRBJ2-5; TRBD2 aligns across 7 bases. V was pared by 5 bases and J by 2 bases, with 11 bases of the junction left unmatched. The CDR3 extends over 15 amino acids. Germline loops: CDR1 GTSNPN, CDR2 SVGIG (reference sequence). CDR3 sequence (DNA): TGTGCCTGGGCCCTGGGGGGGGAAGGGCAAGAGACCCAGTACTTC. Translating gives CAWALGGEGQETQYF.

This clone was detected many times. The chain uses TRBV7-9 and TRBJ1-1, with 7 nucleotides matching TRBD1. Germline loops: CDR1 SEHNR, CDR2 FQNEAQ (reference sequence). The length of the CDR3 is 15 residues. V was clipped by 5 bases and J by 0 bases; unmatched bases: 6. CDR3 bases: TGTGCCAGCAGCCCCTACAGGGGACTGAACACTGAAGCTTTCTTT. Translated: CASSPYRGLNTEAFF.

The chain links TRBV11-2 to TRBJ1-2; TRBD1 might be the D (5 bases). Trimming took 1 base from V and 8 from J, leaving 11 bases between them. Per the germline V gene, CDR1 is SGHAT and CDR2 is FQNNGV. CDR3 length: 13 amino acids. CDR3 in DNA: TGTGCCAGCAGCTTAGGAACGGGGCCCGGCTACACCTTC. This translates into CASSLGTGPGYTF. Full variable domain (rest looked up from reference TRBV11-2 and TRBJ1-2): EAGVAQSPRYKIIEKRQSVAFWCNPISGHATLYWYQQILGQGPKLLIQFQNNGVVDDSQLPKDRFSAERLKGVDSTLKIQPAKLEDSAVYLCASSLGTGPGYTFGSGTRLTVV.

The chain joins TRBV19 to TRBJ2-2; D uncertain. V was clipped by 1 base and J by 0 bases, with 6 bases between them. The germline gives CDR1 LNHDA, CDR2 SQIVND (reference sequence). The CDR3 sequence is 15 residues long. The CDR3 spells CASSIALANTGELFF. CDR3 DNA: TGTGCCAGTAGTATAGCGCTGGCGAACACCGGGGAGCTGTTTTTT.

The CDR3 spells CASSFQASSPQPQHF. The CDR3 nucleotides read TGTGCCAGCAGCTTCCAGGCTAGCTCTCCCCAGCCCCAGCATTTT. This chain links TRBV5-6 with TRBJ1-5; D gene ambiguous. V was pared by 2 bases and J by 7 bases, with 16 bases between. This CDR3 is built from 15 residues. CDR1 is SGHDT and CDR2 is YYEEEE in the germline V gene.

The chain's CDR3 is CASSFGGSSTDTQYF. The CDR3 DNA sequence: TGCGCCAGCAGCTTTGGGGGCTCTAGCACAGATACGCAGTATTTT. The chain employs TRBV5-1 and TRBJ2-3; TRBD1 might be the D (6 bases). Trimming cost V 2 bases and J 0 bases, with 10 bases left between them. The V gene's germline CDR1 is SGHRS and CDR2 YFSETQ. CDR3 length: 15 amino acids.

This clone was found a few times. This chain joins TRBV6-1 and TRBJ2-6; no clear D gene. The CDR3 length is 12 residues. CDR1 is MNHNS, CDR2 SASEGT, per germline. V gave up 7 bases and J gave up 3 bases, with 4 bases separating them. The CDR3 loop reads CASTFGANVLTF. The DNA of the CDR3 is TGTGCCAGCACCTTTGGGGCCAACGTCCTGACTTTC.

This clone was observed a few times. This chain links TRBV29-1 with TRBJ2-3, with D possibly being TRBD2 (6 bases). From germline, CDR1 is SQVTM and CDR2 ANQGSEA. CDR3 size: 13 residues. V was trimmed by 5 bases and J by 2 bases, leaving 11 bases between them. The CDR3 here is CSVRGRTTDTQYF. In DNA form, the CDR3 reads TGCAGCGTTCGGGGGAGGACCACAGATACGCAGTATTTT.

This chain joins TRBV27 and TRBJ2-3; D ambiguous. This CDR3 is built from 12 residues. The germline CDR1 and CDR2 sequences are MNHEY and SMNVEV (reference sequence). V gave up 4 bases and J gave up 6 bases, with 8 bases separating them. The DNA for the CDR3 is TGTGCCAGCAGTTCCTACGGGGATACGCAGTATTTT. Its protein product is CASSSYGDTQYF.

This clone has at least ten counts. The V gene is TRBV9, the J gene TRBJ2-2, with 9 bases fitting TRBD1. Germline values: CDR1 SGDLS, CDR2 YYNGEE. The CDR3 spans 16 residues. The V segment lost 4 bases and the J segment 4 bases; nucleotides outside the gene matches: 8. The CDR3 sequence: CASSPPGTGRTGELFF. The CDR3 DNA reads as TGTGCCAGCAGCCCACCCGGGACAGGGCGCACCGGGGAGCTGTTTTTT. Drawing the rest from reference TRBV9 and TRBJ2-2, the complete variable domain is DSGVTQTPKHLITATGQRVTLRCSPRSGDLSVYWYQQSLDQGLQFLIQYYNGEERAKGNILERFSAQQFPDLHSELNLSSLELGDSALYFCASSPPGTGRTGELFFGEGSRLTVL.

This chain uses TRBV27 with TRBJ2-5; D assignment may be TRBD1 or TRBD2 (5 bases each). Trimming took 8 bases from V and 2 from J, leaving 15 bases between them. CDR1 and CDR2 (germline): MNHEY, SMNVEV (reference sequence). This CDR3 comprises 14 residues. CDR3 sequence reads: CASAQGRLQETQYF. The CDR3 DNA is TGTGCCAGCGCCCAGGGAAGACTACAAGAGACCCAGTACTTC.

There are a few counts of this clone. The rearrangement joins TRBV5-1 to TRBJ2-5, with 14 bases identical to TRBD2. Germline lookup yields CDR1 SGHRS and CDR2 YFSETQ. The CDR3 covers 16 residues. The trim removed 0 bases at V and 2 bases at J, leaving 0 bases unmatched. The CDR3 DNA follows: TGCGCCAGCAGCTTGGGACTAGCGGGAGGGCAAGAGACCCAGTACTTC. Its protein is CASSLGLAGGQETQYF.

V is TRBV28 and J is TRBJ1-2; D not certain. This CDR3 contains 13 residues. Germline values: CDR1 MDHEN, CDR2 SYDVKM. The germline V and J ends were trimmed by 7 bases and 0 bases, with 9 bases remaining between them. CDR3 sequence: CASKGWANYGYTF. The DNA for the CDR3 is TGTGCCAGCAAAGGATGGGCTAACTATGGCTACACCTTC.

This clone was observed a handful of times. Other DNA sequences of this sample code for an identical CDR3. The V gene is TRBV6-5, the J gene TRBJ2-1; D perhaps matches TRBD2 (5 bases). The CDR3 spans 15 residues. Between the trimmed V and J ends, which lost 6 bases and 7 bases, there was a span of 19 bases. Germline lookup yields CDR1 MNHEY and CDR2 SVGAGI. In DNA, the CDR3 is TGTGCCAGCAGCCGTAGGACGGGTCCGGGGAATGAGCAGTTCTTC. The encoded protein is CASSRRTGPGNEQFF.

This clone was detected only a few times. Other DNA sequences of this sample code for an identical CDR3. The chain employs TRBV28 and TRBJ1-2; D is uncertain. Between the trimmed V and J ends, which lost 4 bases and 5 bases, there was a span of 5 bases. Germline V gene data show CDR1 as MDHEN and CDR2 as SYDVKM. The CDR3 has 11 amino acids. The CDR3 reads CASSSVYGYTF. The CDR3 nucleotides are TGTGCCAGCAGTTCGGTTTATGGCTACACCTTC.

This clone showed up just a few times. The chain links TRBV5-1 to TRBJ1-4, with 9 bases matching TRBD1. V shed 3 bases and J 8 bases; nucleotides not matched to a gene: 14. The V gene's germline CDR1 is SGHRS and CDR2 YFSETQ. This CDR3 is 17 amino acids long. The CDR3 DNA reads TGCGCCAGCAGCTCCTCGCTGGAGGGGGACAGGGCCGAAAAACTGTTTTTT. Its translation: CASSSSLEGDRAEKLFF.

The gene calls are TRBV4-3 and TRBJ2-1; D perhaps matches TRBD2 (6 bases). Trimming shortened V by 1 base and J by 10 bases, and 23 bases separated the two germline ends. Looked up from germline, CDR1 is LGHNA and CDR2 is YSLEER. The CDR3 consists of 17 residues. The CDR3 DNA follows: TGCGCCAGCAGCCAAGGAATGGCGACTAGGGCTCTAGGGGAGCAGTTCTTC. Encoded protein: CASSQGMATRALGEQFF.

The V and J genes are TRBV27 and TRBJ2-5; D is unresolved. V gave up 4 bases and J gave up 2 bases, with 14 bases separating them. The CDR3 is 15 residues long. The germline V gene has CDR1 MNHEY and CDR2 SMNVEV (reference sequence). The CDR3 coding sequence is TGTGCCAGCAGTTCGTACTTAGGTTCTCAAGAGACCCAGTACTTC. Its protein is CASSSYLGSQETQYF.